These 3 T cell receptor beta chains were all obtained from the same sample, sequenced in a study of T cells in Graves' hyperthyroidism and ophthalmopathy. The source material, RNA transcripts, was used to amplify TCR beta CDR3 regions. HTBI primers were used for first-round RT-PCR of the TCR CDR3. One entry per CDR3 protein, called by TCRdb with MiXCR from the multiplex PCR reads. The sample includes around 300,000 distinct CDR3 sequences, 20% to 25% seen only once; the top ten take roughly 60%. The sample taken for sequencing was blood. The receptors originated from a young man with Graves' ophthalmopathy.

A note on this clonotype: A junction boundary mismatches the germline segment, possibly from a read error. The chain carries TRBV6-1 and TRBJ1-1; 7 positions agree with TRBD1. Germline CDR1 and CDR2: MNHNS and SASEGT. The CDR3 contains 16 residues. The CDR3 bases are TGCGCCAGCAGCCAAGAAATGGGACAGATGAACACTGAAGCTTTCTTT. This encodes CASSQEMGQMNTEAFF.

J is TRBJ1-3 and V is TRBV28; TRBD1 is a possible D gene (6 bases). The V end was cut by 10 bases, the J end by 4 bases, with 20 bases between. Germline CDR1 reads MDHEN; CDR2 reads SYDVKM. The CDR3 totals 15 residues. The CDR3 nucleotides are TGTGCCATTGGGTCTTCGGGGGCGCCCGGAAACACCATATATTTT. Protein: CAIGSSGAPGNTIYF. The variable domain in full, completed from reference TRBV28 and TRBJ1-3, reads DVKVTQSSRYLVKRTGEKVFLECVQDMDHENMFWYRQDPGLGLRLIYFSYDVKMKEKGDIPEGYSVSREKKERFSLILESASTNQTSMYLCAIGSSGAPGNTIYFGEGSWLTVV.

This clonotype came up a few times. The V call is TRBV5-1, the J call TRBJ1-2; 7 nucleotides match TRBD1. The length of the CDR3 is 13 residues. V gave up 3 bases and J gave up 8 bases; unmatched junction bases: 7. The germline gives CDR1 SGHRS, CDR2 YFSETQ. The CDR3 protein is CASSWDQGGGYTF. The CDR3 bases are TGCGCCAGCAGCTGGGATCAGGGGGGAGGCTACACCTTC.